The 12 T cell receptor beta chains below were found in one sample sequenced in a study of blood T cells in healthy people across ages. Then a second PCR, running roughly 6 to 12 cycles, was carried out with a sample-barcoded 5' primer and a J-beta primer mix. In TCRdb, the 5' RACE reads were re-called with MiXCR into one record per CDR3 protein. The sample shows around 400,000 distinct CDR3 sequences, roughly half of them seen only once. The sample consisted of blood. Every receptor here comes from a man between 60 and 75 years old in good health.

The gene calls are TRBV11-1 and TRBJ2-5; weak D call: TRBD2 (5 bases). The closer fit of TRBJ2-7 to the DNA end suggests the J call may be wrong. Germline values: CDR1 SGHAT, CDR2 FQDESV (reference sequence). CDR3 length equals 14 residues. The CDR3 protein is CASSFGGLDREQYF. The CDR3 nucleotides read TGTGCCAGCAGCTTTGGAGGACTCGACCGCGAGCAGTACTTC.

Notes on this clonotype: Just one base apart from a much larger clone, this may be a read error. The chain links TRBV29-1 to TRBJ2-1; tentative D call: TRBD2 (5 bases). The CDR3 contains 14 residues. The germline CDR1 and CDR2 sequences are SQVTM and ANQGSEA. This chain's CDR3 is CSVDEGGWYTEQFF. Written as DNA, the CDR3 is TGCAGCGTGGACGAGGGTGGTTGGTACACTGAGCAGTTCTTC.

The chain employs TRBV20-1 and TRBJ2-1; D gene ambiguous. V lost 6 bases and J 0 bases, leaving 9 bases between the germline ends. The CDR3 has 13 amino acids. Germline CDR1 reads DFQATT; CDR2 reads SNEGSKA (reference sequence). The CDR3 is CSAAASSYNEQFF. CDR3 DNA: TGCAGTGCGGCCGCCAGCTCCTACAATGAGCAGTTCTTC.

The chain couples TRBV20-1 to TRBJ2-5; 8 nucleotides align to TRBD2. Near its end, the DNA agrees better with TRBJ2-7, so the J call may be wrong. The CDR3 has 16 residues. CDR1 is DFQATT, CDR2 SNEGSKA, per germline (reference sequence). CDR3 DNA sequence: TGCAGTGCTAGAGATTTTGAGACTAGCGCTTACTACGAGCAGTACTTC. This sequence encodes CSARDFETSAYYEQYF.

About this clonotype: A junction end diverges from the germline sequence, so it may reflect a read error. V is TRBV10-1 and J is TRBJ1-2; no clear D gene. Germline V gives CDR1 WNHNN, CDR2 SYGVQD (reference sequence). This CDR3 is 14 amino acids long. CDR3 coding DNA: TGCGCCAACAGTGAGGGCGGGCAGAACTATGGCTACACCTTC. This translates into CANSEGGQNYGYTF.

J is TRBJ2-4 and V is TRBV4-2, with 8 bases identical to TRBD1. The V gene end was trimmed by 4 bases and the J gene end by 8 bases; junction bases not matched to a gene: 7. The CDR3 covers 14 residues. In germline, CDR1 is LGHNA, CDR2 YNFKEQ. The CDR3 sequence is CASSPEGQDYIQYF. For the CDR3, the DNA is TGTGCCAGCAGCCCCGAGGGACAGGATTACATTCAGTACTTC.

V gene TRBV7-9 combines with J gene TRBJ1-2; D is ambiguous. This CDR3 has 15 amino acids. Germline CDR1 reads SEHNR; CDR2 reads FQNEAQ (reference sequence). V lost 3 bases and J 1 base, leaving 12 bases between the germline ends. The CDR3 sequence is CASSLDVHFNYGYTF. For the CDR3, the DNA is TGTGCCAGCAGCTTGGACGTGCATTTTAACTATGGCTACACCTTC.

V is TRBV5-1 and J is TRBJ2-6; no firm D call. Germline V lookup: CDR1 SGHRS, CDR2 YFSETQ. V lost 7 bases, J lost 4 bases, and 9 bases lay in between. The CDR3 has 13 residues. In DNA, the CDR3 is TGCGCCAGCGCTGCCTACGGGGCCAACGTCCTGACTTTC. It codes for CASAAYGANVLTF.

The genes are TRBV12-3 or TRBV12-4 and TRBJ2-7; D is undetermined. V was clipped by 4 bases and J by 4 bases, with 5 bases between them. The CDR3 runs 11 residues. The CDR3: CASSWKYEQYF. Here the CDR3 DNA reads TGTGCCAGCAGTTGGAAGTACGAGCAGTACTTC.

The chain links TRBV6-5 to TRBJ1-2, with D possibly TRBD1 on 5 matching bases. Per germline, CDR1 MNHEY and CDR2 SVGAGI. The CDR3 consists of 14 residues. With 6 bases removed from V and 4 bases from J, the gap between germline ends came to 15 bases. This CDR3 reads CASSLGAGGYGYTF. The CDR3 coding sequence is TGTGCCAGCAGCCTCGGGGCCGGAGGCTATGGCTACACCTTC.

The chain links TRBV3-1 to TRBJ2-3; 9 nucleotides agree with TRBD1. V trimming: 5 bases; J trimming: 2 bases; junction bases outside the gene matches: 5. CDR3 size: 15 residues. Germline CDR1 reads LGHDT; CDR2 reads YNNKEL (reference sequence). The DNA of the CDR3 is TGTGCCAGCAGCGAAGGGACAGGGTCCACAGATACGCAGTATTTT. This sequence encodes CASSEGTGSTDTQYF.

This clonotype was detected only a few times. The CDR3: CASSRKVVAGRNEQFF. As DNA, the CDR3 is TGTGCCAGCAGCCGAAAGGTGGTAGCGGGGAGGAATGAGCAGTTCTTC. The chain has TRBV4-2 and TRBJ2-1; 8 nucleotides align to TRBD2. This CDR3 spans 16 amino acids. V shed 4 bases, J shed 7 bases, and the junction held 12 bases outside the gene matches. Germline V gene data show CDR1 as LGHNA and CDR2 as YNFKEQ.